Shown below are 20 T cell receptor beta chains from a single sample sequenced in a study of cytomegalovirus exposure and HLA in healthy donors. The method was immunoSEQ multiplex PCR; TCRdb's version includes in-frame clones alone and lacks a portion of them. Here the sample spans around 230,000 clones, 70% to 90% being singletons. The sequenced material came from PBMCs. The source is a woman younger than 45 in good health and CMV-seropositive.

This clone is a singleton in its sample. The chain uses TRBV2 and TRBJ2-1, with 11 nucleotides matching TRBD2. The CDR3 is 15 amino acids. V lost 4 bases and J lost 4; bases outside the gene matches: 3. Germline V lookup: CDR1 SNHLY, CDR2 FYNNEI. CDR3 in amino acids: CASSGASGGYNEQFF. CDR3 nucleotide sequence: TGTGCCAGCAGTGGGGCTAGCGGGGGGTACAATGAGCAGTTCTTC.

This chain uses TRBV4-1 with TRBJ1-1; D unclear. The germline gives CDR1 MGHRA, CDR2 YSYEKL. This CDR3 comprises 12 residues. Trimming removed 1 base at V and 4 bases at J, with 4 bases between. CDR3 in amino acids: CASSQGSTEAFF. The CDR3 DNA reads TGCGCCAGCAGCCAAGGTAGCACTGAAGCTTTCTTT.

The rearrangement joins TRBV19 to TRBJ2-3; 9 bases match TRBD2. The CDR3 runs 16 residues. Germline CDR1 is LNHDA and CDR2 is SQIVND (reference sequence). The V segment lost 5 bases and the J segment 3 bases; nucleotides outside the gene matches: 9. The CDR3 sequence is CASSRRASGITDTQYF. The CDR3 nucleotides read TGTGCCAGTAGTCGGCGGGCTAGCGGGATTACAGATACGCAGTATTTT.

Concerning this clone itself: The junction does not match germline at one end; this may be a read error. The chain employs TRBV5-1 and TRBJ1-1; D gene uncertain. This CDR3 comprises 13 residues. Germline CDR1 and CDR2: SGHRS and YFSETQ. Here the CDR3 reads CASSLAPGTEAFF. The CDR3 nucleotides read TGCGCCAGCAGTTTGGCCCCCGGGACTGAAGCTTTCTTT.

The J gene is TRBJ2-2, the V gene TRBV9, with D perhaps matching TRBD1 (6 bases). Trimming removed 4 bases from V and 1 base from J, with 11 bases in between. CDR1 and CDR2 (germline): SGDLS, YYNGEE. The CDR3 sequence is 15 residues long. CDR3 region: CASSPRTVNTGELFF. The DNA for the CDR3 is TGTGCCAGCAGCCCCCGGACAGTGAACACCGGGGAGCTGTTTTTT.

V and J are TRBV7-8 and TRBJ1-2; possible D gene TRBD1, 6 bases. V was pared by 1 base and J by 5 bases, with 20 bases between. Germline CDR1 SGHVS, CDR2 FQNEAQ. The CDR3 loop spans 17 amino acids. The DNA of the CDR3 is TGTGCCAGCAGCTTAGAAAGGACAGTTCCTAGTTTATATGGCTACACCTTC. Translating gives CASSLERTVPSLYGYTF. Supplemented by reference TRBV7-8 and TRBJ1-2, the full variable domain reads GAGVSQSPRYKVAKRGQDVALRCDPISGHVSLFWYQQALGQGPEFLTYFQNEAQLDKSGLPSDRFFAERPEGSVSTLKIQRTQQEDSAVYLCASSLERTVPSLYGYTFGSGTRLTVV.

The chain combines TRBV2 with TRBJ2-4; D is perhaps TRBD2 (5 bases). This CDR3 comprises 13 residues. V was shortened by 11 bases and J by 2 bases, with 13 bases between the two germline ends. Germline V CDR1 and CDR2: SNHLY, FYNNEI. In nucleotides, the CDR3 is TGTGCCGCCCGGGAAAAATCCAAAAACATTCAGTACTTC. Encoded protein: CAAREKSKNIQYF.

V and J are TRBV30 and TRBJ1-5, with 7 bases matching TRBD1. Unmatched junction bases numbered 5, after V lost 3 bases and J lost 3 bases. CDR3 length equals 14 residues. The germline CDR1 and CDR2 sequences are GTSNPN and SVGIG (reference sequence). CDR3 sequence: CAWRTGESNQPQHF. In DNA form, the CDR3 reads TGTGCCTGGAGAACAGGGGAGTCCAATCAGCCCCAGCATTTT.

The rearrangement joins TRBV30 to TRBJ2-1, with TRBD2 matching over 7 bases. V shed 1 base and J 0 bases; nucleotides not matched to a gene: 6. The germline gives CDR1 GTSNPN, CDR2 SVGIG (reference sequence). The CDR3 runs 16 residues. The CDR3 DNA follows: TGTGCCTGGAGTGGGCCTAGCGGAGGCTCCTACAATGAGCAGTTCTTC. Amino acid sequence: CAWSGPSGGSYNEQFF.

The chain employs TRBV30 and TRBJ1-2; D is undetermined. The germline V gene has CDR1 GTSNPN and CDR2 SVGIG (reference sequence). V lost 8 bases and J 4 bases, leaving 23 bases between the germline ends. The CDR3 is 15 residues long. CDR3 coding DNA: TGTGCCAGGACCCGGGAGGCTTTCGATGCCTATGGCTACACCTTC. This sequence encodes CARTREAFDAYGYTF. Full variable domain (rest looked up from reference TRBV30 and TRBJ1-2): SQTIHQWPATLVQPVGSPLSLECTVEGTSNPNLYWYRQAAGRGLQLLFYSVGIGQISSEVPQNLSASRPQDRQFILSSKKLLLSDSGFYLCARTREAFDAYGYTFGSGTRLTVV.

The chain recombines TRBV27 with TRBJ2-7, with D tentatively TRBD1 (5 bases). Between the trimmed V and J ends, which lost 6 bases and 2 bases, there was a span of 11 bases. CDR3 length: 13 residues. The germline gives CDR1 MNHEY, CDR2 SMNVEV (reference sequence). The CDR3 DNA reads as TGTGCCAGCAGATCAAGACAGACCTACGAGCAGTACTTC. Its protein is CASRSRQTYEQYF.

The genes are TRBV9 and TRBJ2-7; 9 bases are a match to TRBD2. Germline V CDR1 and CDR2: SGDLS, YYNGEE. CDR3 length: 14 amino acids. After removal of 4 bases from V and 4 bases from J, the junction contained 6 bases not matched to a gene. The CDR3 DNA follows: TGTGCCAGCAGCCTAGCGGGAAATAGTTACGAGCAGTACTTC. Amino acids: CASSLAGNSYEQYF.

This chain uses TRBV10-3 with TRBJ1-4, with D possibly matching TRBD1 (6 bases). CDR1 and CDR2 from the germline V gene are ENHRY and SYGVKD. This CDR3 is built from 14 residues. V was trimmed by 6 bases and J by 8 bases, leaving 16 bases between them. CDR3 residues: CAISVNRGYEKLFF. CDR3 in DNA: TGTGCCATCAGCGTCAATAGGGGGTACGAAAAACTGTTTTTT.

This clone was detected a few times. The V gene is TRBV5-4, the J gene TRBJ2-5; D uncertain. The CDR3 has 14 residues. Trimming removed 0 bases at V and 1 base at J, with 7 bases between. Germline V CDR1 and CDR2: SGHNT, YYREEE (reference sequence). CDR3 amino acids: CASSLGGSQETQYF. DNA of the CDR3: TGTGCCAGCAGCTTGGGCGGCAGCCAAGAGACCCAGTACTTC.

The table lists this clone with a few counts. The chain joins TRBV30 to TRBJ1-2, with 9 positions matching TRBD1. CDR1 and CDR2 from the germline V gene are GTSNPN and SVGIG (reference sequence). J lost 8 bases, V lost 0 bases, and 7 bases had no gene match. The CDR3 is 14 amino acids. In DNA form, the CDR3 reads TGTGCCTGGAGTGTGGGACAGGGTTCCGGGGGCTACACCTTC. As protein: CAWSVGQGSGGYTF. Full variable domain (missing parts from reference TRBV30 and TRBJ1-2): SQTIHQWPATLVQPVGSPLSLECTVEGTSNPNLYWYRQAAGRGLQLLFYSVGIGQISSEVPQNLSASRPQDRQFILSSKKLLLSDSGFYLCAWSVGQGSGGYTFGSGTRLTVV.

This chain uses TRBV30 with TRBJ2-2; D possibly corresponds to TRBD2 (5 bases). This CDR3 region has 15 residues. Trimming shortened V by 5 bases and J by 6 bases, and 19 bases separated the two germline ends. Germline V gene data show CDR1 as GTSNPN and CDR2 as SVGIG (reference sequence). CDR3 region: CAWGLSPRNAGELFF. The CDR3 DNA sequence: TGTGCCTGGGGACTCTCACCCCGAAACGCCGGGGAGCTGTTTTTT.

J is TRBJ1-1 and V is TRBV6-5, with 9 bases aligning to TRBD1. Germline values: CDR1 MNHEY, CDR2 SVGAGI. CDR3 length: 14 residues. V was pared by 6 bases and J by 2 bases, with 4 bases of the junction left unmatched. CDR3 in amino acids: CASRPTGGNTEAFF. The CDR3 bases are TGTGCCAGCAGACCCACAGGGGGCAACACTGAAGCTTTCTTT.

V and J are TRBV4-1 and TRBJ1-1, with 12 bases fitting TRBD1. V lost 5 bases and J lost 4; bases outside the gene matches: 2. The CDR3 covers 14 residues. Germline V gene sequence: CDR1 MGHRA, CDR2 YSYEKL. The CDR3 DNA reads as TGCGCCAGCAGCTCGGGACAGGGGGCCACTGAAGCTTTCTTT. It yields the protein CASSSGQGATEAFF.

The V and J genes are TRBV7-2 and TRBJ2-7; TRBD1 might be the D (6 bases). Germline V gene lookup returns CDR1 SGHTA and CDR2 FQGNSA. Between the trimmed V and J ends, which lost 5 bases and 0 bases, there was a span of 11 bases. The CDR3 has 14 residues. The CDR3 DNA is TGTGCCAGCAGCCGACAGGACTTCTCCTACGAGCAGTACTTC. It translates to CASSRQDFSYEQYF.

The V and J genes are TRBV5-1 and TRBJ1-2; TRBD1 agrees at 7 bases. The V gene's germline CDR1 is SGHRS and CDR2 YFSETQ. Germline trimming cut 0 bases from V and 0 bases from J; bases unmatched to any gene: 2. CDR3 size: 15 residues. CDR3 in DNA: TGCGCCAGCAGCTTGGCTACAGGGGCTAACTATGGCTACACCTTC. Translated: CASSLATGANYGYTF.